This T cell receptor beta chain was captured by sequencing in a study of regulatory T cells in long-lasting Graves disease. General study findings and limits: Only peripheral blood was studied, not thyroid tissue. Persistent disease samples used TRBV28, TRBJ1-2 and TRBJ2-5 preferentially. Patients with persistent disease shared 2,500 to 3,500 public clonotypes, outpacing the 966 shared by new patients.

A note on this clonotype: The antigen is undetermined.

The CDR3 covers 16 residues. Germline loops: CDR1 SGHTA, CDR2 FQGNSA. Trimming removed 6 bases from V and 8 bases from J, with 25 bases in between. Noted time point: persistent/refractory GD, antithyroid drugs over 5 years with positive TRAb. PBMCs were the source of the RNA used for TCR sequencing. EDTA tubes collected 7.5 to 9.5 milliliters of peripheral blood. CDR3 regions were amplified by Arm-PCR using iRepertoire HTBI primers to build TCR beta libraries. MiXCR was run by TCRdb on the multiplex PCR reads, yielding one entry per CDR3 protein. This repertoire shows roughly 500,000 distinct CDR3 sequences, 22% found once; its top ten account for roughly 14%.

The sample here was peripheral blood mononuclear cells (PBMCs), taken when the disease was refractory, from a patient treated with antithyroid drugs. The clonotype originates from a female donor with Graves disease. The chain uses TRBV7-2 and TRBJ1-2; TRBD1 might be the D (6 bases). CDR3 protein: CASSPGEGMAYMGYTF. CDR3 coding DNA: TGTGCCAGCAGTCCAGGGGAGGGGATGGCCTATATGGGCTACACCTTC.